In this sample, the clone carrying this T cell receptor (beta chain) turned up once. This specimen belongs to a study of blood T cell repertoires in COVID-19. Germline V gene lookup returns CDR1 MNHNS and CDR2 SASEGT. The CDR3 consists of 16 residues. V shed 2 bases and J 3 bases; nucleotides not matched to a gene: 2. Using immunoSEQ multiplex PCR, the repertoire was profiled, and TCRdb retains in-frame clones only, with some absent. This table holds some 200,000 clones, about 91% found once. This sequence joins TRBV6-1 and TRBJ2-1, with TRBD2 matching 12 bases. This receptor was obtained from a man aged 25 to 40 with acute or convalescent COVID-19. The sequenced sample consisted of peripheral blood. CDR3 bases: TGTGCCAGCAGTGAACTAGCGGGGGGGGACTACAATGAGCAGTTCTTC. Protein product: CASSELAGGDYNEQFF.